The 26 T cell receptor beta chains listed next were all sequenced from one sample in a study of radiotherapy plus CTLA-4 blockade in lung cancer. Assay: immunoSEQ multiplex PCR; the TCRdb copy retains only in-frame clones and omits some. The table lists about 97,000 clones, approximately 74% of them singletons. The sequenced sample was peripheral blood, obtained from a patient treated with radiotherapy plus ipilimumab. These receptor sequences come from a human donor with non-small cell lung cancer who had a partial response to radiotherapy plus ipilimumab. Some clones in this sample may be carry-over from other donors' samples.

This clone was observed a handful of times. The chain couples TRBV11-3 to TRBJ2-1; TRBD2 is a possible D gene (7 bases). V was clipped by 5 bases and J by 6 bases, with 20 bases between them. Germline V gene sequence: CDR1 SGHNT, CDR2 YENEEA. This CDR3 contains 16 residues. The chain's CDR3 is CASSGGGRDNFNEQFF. The CDR3 bases are TGTGCCAGCAGCGGGGGGGGGAGGGACAACTTCAATGAGCAGTTCTTC.

This chain's CDR3 is CASSLPGQGTFGGNTGELFF. The CDR3 DNA reads as TGTGCCAGCAGCTTACCGGGACAGGGGACGTTCGGGGGGAACACCGGGGAGCTGTTTTTT. The V call is TRBV7-3, the J call TRBJ2-2, with 10 nucleotides matching TRBD1. The CDR3 is made up of 20 amino acids. Germline V CDR1 and CDR2: SGHTA, FQGTGA. The ends lost 2 bases at V and 1 base at J; junction bases unmatched: 13.

This sequence joins TRBV2 and TRBJ1-5; 7 bases match TRBD1. Germline CDR1 and CDR2: SNHLY and FYNNEI. The V and J ends lost 2 bases and 7 bases, in that order; junction bases with no gene match: 5. The CDR3 contains 14 residues. DNA for the CDR3: TGTGCCAGCAGTGAACAGACAGGGAACCAGCCCCAGCATTTT. Protein sequence: CASSEQTGNQPQHF.

V usage is TRBV28 and J usage is TRBJ2-7; D unclear. Germline assignment: CDR1 MDHEN and CDR2 SYDVKM. The CDR3 is 12 residues long. Trimming shortened V by 2 bases and J by 5 bases, and 7 bases separated the two germline ends. The CDR3 spells CASSLNRHEQYF. The CDR3 DNA reads TGTGCCAGCAGTTTAAATCGTCACGAGCAGTACTTC.

This clone turned up a few times. This chain links TRBV5-5 with TRBJ2-2; 7 nucleotides line up with TRBD2. The germline V gene encodes CDR1 SGHKS and CDR2 YYEKEE (reference sequence). The CDR3 has 16 residues. The J segment lost 1 base and the V segment lost 1 base, leaving 4 bases of the junction unmatched. CDR3 residues: CASSLPRGGNTGELFF. The CDR3 DNA follows: TGTGCCAGCAGCTTGCCCCGCGGGGGGAACACCGGGGAGCTGTTTTTT.

The genes are TRBV11-2 and TRBJ2-5, with D tentatively TRBD2 (6 bases). Germline values: CDR1 SGHAT, CDR2 FQNNGV. CDR3 length: 14 amino acids. V dropped 4 bases and J dropped 4 bases, with 13 bases sitting between them. Written as DNA, the CDR3 is TGTGCCAGCAGCTCCGGGGGATTCGGAGAGACCCAGTACTTC. It specifies CASSSGGFGETQYF.

V gene TRBV18 combines with J gene TRBJ2-1; maybe TRBD2 (5 bases). The CDR3 contains 14 residues. Trimming cost V 3 bases and J 5 bases, with 11 bases left between them. In germline, CDR1 is KGHSH, CDR2 LQKENI. The CDR3 loop reads CASSPGAGDNEQFF. The CDR3, as DNA: TGTGCCAGCTCACCGGGAGCAGGAGACAATGAGCAGTTCTTC.

The genes are TRBV7-9 and TRBJ2-1, with 9 bases aligning to TRBD1. The V gene's germline CDR1 is SEHNR and CDR2 FQNEAQ (reference sequence). The length of the CDR3 is 14 residues. With V trimmed by 5 bases and J by 9 bases, 8 bases remained unmatched. This CDR3 is CASSGGTGRAEQFF. In DNA, the CDR3 is TGTGCCAGCAGCGGGGGGACAGGGCGCGCTGAGCAGTTCTTC.

The chain joins TRBV7-8 to TRBJ2-2; tentative D call: TRBD2 (6 bases). The V gene lost 8 bases and the J gene lost 7 bases, with 11 bases spanning the gap. The CDR3 extends over 12 amino acids. CDR1 SGHVS and CDR2 FQNEAQ come from the germline V gene. The CDR3 DNA reads as TGTGCCAGCTGGATGGGGGGCGGGGAGCTGTTTTTT. Its translation: CASWMGGGELFF.

The chain carries TRBV21-1 and TRBJ1-2; whether TRBD1, the table's D call, matches the DNA was not checked. TRBV21-1 is termed a pseudogene. The length of the CDR3 is 17 residues. The CDR3 spells CASSHQGARASSDGYTF. CDR3 nucleotide sequence: TGTGCCAGCAGCCACCAGGGGGCGCGGGCTTCCTCGGATGGCTACACCTTC.

The V call is TRBV30, the J call TRBJ1-1; D gene ambiguous. The CDR3 contains 13 residues. The germline CDR1 and CDR2 sequences are GTSNPN and SVGIG (reference sequence). V lost 1 base, J lost 1 base, and 7 bases lay in between. The CDR3 spells CAWSGGSNTEAFF. Here the CDR3 DNA reads TGTGCCTGGAGTGGAGGGTCGAACACTGAAGCTTTCTTT.

The rearrangement links TRBV5-1 to TRBJ2-3; maybe TRBD1 (6 bases). The CDR3 contains 14 residues. V lost 1 base and J lost 5, with 11 bases in between. CDR1 SGHRS and CDR2 YFSETQ come from the germline V gene. CDR3 DNA sequence: TGCGCCAGCAGCTTGCCAGGGGATGGAGATACGCAGTATTTT. Its protein is CASSLPGDGDTQYF.

The chain uses TRBV4-1 and TRBJ2-7; 8 bases align to TRBD1. V was pared by 1 base and J by 6 bases, with 8 bases of the junction left unmatched. The CDR3 is made up of 15 amino acids. CDR1 is MGHRA and CDR2 is YSYEKL in the germline V gene. CDR3 DNA: TGCGCCAGCAGCCAAGCCGGGACAGGCCTCACCGAGCAGTACTTC. Protein sequence: CASSQAGTGLTEQYF.

The V and J genes are TRBV18 and TRBJ2-7; 7 bases map to TRBD2. The CDR3 runs 13 residues. V was clipped by 5 bases and J by 0 bases; unmatched bases: 1. The germline V gene encodes CDR1 KGHSH and CDR2 LQKENI. The CDR3: CASSRTSSYEQYF. The CDR3 DNA is TGTGCCAGCTCAAGGACTAGCTCCTACGAGCAGTACTTC.

V is TRBV9 and J is TRBJ2-3, with unresolved D. CDR1 is SGDLS, CDR2 YYNGEE, per germline. The V and J ends lost 1 base and 7 bases respectively, with 16 bases between them. The length of the CDR3 is 15 residues. The CDR3 coding sequence is TGTGCCAGCAGCGTAAACCCCACAGCAGTAAATACGCAGTATTTT. Amino acid sequence: CASSVNPTAVNTQYF.

The V and J genes are TRBV6-5 and TRBJ2-1; D might be TRBD2 (6 bases). Trimming removed 0 bases at V and 8 bases at J, with 14 bases between. Germline-derived CDR1 and CDR2 are MNHEY and SVGAGI. The CDR3 extends over 15 amino acids. CDR3 coding DNA: TGTGCCAGCAGTTACTCGGGGGGTAGCCAGGATGAGCAGTTCTTC. As protein: CASSYSGGSQDEQFF.

This clone was seen once. The rearrangement links TRBV28 to TRBJ2-1, with 16 positions matching TRBD2. The CDR3 consists of 18 residues. Germline V lookup: CDR1 MDHEN, CDR2 SYDVKM. V shed 4 bases and J 4 bases; nucleotides not matched to a gene: 7. The CDR3 loop reads CASSSSSGLAGGYNEQFF. In DNA form, the CDR3 reads TGTGCCAGCAGTTCGTCCTCGGGACTAGCGGGAGGGTACAATGAGCAGTTCTTC.

V and J are TRBV28 and TRBJ2-7, with D hard to call. Germline lookup yields CDR1 MDHEN and CDR2 SYDVKM. The length of the CDR3 is 14 residues. The V end was cut by 2 bases, the J end by 2 bases, with 10 bases between. The CDR3 sequence is CASSLPTNPYEQYF. CDR3 sequence (DNA): TGTGCCAGCAGTTTACCGACAAACCCCTACGAGCAGTACTTC. Based on the CDR3 plus reference TRBV28 and TRBJ2-7, the full variable domain is DVKVTQSSRYLVKRTGEKVFLECVQDMDHENMFWYRQDPGLGLRLIYFSYDVKMKEKGDIPEGYSVSREKKERFSLILESASTNQTSMYLCASSLPTNPYEQYFGPGTRLTVT.

The chain is built from TRBV14 and TRBJ2-1; 10 bases agree with TRBD2. CDR3 length: 14 residues. The J segment lost 5 bases and the V segment lost 10 bases, leaving 8 bases of the junction unmatched. Germline CDR1 and CDR2: SGHDN and FVKESK. CDR3 DNA sequence: TGTGCCACCGCTTCGGGACTAGCGCACAATGAGCAGTTCTTC. Protein product: CATASGLAHNEQFF. Full variable domain (remainder filled in from reference TRBV14 and TRBJ2-1): EAGVTQFPSHSVIEKGQTVTLRCDPISGHDNLYWYRRVMGKEIKFLLHFVKESKQDESGMPNNRFLAERTGGTYSTLKVQPAELEDSGVYFCATASGLAHNEQFFGPGTRLTVL.

V gene TRBV11-3 combines with J gene TRBJ1-1; no firm D call. Per germline, CDR1 SGHNT and CDR2 YENEEA. This CDR3 spans 12 amino acids. The V and J ends lost 5 bases and 1 base respectively, with 5 bases between them. The CDR3 loop reads CASSAGNTEAFF. The CDR3 DNA follows: TGTGCCAGCAGCGCGGGGAACACTGAAGCTTTCTTT.

This rearrangement joins TRBV14 to TRBJ1-6, with D unclear. Germline loops: CDR1 SGHDN, CDR2 FVKESK. CDR3 size: 14 residues. V lost 0 bases, J lost 7 bases, and 7 bases lay in between. The CDR3 nucleotides are TGTGCCAGCAGCCAAGATATCGGGAATTCACCCCTCCACTTT. It is translated as CASSQDIGNSPLHF.

This chain joins TRBV5-1 and TRBJ2-6; perhaps TRBD1 as D (5 bases). V lost 7 bases and J 2 bases, leaving 16 bases between the germline ends. This CDR3 has 16 amino acids. The germline CDR1 and CDR2 sequences are SGHRS and YFSETQ. The CDR3 bases are TGCGCCAGCTTCGGAGCAGGGTTTACTGGGGCCAACGTCCTGACTTTC. It encodes CASFGAGFTGANVLTF.

The V call is TRBV19, the J call TRBJ1-4; 10 bases agree with TRBD1. Germline V gives CDR1 LNHDA, CDR2 SQIVND (reference sequence). This CDR3 comprises 18 residues. V gave up 6 bases and J gave up 3 bases; unmatched junction bases: 13. CDR3 sequence: CASSPPTGTGVSNEKLFF. In DNA form, the CDR3 reads TGTGCCAGTAGCCCACCGACCGGGACAGGGGTATCTAATGAAAAACTGTTTTTT.

This chain connects TRBV18 to TRBJ1-1, with D possibly matching TRBD1 (6 bases). The V end was cut by 4 bases, the J end by 7 bases, with 19 bases between. Per germline, CDR1 KGHSH and CDR2 LQKENI. The CDR3 loop spans 15 amino acids. The CDR3 is CASSQETGRGVEAFF. CDR3 DNA: TGTGCCAGCTCACAAGAGACAGGCCGGGGTGTTGAAGCTTTCTTT.

The chain couples TRBV28 to TRBJ2-3, with 7 bases that match TRBD1. The J segment lost 2 bases and the V segment lost 8 bases, leaving 10 bases of the junction unmatched. This CDR3 region has 15 residues. Looked up from germline, CDR1 is MDHEN and CDR2 is SYDVKM. CDR3 in DNA: TGTGCCAGCGTGTCACAGGGGCCTTTCACAGATACGCAGTATTTT. This gives the protein CASVSQGPFTDTQYF.

This clone has only one observation. The chain joins TRBV7-6 to TRBJ2-7; 9 bases agree with TRBD2. Per the germline V gene, CDR1 is SGHVS and CDR2 is FNYEAQ. V lost 1 base and J lost 1; bases outside the gene matches: 2. CDR3 size: 15 residues. In DNA, the CDR3 is TGTGCCAGCAGCTTAGGTGGACTAGCGTCCTACGAGCAGTACTTC. This translates into CASSLGGLASYEQYF. The entire variable domain, with the rest obtained from reference TRBV7-6 and TRBJ2-7, is as follows: GAGVSQSPRYKVTKRGQDVALRCDPISGHVSLYWYRQALGQGPEFLTYFNYEAQQDKSGLPNDRFSAERPEGSISTLTIQRTEQRDSAMYRCASSLGGLASYEQYFGPGTRLTVT.